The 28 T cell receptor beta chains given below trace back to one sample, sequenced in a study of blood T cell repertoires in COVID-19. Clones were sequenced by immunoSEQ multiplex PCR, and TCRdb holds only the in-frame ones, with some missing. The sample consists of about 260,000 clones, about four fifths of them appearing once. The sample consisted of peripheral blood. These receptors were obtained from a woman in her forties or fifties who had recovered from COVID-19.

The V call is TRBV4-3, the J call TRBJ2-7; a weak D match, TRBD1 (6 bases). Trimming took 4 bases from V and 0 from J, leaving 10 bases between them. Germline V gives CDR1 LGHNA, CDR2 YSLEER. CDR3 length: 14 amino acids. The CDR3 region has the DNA TGCGCCAGCAGCCCACAGGGTTCCTCCTACGAGCAGTACTTC. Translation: CASSPQGSSYEQYF.

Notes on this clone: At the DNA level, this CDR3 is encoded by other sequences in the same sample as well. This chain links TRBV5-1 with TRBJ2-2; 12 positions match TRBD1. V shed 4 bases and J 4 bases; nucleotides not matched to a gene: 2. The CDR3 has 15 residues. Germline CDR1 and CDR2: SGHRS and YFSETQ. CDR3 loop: CASSRDRGPTGELFF. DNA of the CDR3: TGCGCCAGCAGCAGGGACAGGGGGCCCACCGGGGAGCTGTTTTTT.

The CDR3 region has the DNA TGTGCCAGCAGCGTAGGGTGGGACAGAAACAATCAGCCCCAGCATTTT. Translation gives CASSVGWDRNNQPQHF. The chain combines TRBV9 with TRBJ1-5; 7 nucleotides match TRBD1. Trimming at V came to 0 bases and at J to 3 bases, leaving 6 bases not matched to a gene. Looked up from germline, CDR1 is SGDLS and CDR2 is YYNGEE. This CDR3 has 16 amino acids.

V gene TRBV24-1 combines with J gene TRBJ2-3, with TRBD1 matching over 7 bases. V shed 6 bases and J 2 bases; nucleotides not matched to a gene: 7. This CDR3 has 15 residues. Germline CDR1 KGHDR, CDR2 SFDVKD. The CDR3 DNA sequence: TGTGCCACCAGTCTAGTACAGGGGATCACAGATACGCAGTATTTT. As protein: CATSLVQGITDTQYF.

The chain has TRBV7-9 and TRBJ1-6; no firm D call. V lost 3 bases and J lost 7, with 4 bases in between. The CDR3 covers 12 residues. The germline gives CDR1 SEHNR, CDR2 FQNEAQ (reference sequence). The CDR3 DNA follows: TGTGCCAGCAGCTTTCGGAATTCACCCCTCCACTTT. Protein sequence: CASSFRNSPLHF. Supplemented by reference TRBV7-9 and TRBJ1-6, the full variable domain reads DTGVSQNPRHKITKRGQNVTFRCDPISEHNRLYWYRQTLGQGPEFLTYFQNEAQLEKSRLLSDRFSAERPKGSFSTLEIQRTEQGDSAMYLCASSFRNSPLHFGNGTRLTVT.

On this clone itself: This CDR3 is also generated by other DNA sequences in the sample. CDR3 amino acids: CASRGQGRNTIYF. The CDR3 DNA follows: TGTGCCAGCAGGGGACAGGGCAGAAACACCATATATTTT. V and J are TRBV25-1 and TRBJ1-3; 9 positions match TRBD1. The CDR3 has 13 residues. Germline CDR1 reads MGHDK; CDR2 reads SYGVNS. The J segment lost 5 bases and the V segment lost 6 bases, leaving 2 bases of the junction unmatched.

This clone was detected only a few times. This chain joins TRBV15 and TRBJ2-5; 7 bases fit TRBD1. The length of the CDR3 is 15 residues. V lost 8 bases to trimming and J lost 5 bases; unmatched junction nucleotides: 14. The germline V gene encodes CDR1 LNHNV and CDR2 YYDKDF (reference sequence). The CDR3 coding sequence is TGTGCCACCCGCCCCAGACAGGGCGTGGGGGAGACCCAGTACTTC. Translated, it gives CATRPRQGVGETQYF.

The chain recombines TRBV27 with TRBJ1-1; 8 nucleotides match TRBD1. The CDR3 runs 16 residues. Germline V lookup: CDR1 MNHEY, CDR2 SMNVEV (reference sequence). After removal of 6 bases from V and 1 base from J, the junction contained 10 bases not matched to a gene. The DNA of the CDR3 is TGTGCCAGCAGCCGGATCACAGGGGGGGCGAACACTGAAGCTTTCTTT. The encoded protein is CASSRITGGANTEAFF.

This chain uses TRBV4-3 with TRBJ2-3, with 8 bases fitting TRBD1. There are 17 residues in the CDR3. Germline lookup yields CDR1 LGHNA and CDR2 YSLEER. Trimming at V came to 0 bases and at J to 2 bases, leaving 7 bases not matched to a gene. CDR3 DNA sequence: TGCGCCAGCAGCCAAGATTGGTCAGGGGGCCCCACAGATACGCAGTATTTT. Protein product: CASSQDWSGGPTDTQYF.

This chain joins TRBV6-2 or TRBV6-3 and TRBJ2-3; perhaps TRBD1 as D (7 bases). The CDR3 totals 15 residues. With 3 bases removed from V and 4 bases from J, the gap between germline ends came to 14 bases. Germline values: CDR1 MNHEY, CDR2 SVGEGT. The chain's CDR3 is CASSYYRGGADTQYF. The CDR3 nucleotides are TGTGCCAGCAGTTATTACAGGGGAGGCGCAGATACGCAGTATTTT.

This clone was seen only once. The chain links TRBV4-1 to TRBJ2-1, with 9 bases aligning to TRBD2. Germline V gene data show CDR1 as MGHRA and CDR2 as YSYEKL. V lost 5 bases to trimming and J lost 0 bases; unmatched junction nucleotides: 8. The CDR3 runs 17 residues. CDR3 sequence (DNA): TGCGCCAGCAGCACACCTAGCGGGAAGAGCTCCTACAATGAGCAGTTCTTC. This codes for CASSTPSGKSSYNEQFF.

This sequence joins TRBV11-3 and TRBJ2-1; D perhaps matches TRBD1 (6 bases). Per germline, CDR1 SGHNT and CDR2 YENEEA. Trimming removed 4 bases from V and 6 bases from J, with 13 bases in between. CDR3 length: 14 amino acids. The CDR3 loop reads CASSSLGGSNEQFF. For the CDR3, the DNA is TGTGCCAGCAGCTCCCTAGGGGGTAGCAATGAGCAGTTCTTC.

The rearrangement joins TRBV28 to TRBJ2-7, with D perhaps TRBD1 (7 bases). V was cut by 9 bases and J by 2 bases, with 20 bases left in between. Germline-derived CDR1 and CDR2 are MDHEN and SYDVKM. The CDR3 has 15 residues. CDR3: CASTTQGTSPYEQYF. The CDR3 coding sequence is TGTGCCAGTACTACACAGGGGACTTCCCCCTACGAGCAGTACTTC.

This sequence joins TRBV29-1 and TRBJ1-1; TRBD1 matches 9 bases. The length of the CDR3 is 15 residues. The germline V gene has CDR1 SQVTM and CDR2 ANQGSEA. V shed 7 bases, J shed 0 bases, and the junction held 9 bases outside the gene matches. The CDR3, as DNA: TGCAGCGCGGGACAGGGAGGGAAAATGAACACTGAAGCTTTCTTT. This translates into CSAGQGGKMNTEAFF. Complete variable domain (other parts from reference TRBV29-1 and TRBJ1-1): SAVISQKPSRDICQRGTSLTIQCQVDSQVTMMFWYRQQPGQSLTLIATANQGSEATYESGFVIDKFPISRPNLTFSTLTVSNMSPEDSSIYLCSAGQGGKMNTEAFFGQGTRLTVV.

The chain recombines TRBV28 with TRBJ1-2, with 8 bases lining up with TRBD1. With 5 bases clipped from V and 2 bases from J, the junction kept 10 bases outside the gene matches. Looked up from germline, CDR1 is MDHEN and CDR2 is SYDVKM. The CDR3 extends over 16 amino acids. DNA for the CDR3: TGTGCCAGCAGTAATACCGGGACAGGCCTCAACTATGGCTACACCTTC. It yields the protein CASSNTGTGLNYGYTF.

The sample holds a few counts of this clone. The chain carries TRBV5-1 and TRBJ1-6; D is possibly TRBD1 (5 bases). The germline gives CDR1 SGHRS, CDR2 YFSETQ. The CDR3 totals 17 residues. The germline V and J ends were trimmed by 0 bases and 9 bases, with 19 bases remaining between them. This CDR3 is CASSLERLQGPGSPLHF. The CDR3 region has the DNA TGCGCCAGCAGCTTGGAAAGGCTGCAGGGCCCAGGTTCACCCCTCCACTTT.

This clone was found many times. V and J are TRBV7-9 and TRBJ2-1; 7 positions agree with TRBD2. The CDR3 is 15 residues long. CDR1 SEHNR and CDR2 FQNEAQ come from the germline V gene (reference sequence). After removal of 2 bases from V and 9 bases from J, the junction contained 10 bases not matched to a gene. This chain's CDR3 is CASSLFAAGDSEQFF. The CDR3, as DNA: TGTGCCAGCAGCTTATTTGCGGCGGGAGATAGTGAGCAGTTCTTC. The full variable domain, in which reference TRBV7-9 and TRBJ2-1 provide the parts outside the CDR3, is DTGVSQNPRHKITKRGQNVTFRCDPISEHNRLYWYRQTLGQGPEFLTYFQNEAQLEKSRLLSDRFSAERPKGSFSTLEIQRTEQGDSAMYLCASSLFAAGDSEQFFGPGTRLTVL.

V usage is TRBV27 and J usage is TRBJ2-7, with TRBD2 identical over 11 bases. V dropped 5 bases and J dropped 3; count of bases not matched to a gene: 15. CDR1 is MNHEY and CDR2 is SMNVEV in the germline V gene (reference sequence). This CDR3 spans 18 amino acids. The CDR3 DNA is TGTGCCAGCAGTCTACGAAGTAGCGGGAGGGATACCCTCTACGAGCAGTACTTC. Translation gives CASSLRSSGRDTLYEQYF.

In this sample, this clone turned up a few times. This chain's CDR3 is CASSEGQWYGYTF. CDR3 DNA: TGTGCCAGCAGTGAGGGCCAGTGGTATGGCTACACCTTC. The rearrangement links TRBV6-1 to TRBJ1-2; no clear D gene. V was pared by 3 bases and J by 5 bases, with 10 bases between. The CDR3 consists of 13 residues. CDR1 is MNHNS, CDR2 SASEGT, per germline.

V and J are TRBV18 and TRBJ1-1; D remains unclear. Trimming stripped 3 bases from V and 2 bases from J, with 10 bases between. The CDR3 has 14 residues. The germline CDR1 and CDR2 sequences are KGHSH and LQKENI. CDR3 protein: CASSPKPANTEAFF. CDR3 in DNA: TGTGCCAGCTCACCCAAGCCCGCAAACACTGAAGCTTTCTTT.

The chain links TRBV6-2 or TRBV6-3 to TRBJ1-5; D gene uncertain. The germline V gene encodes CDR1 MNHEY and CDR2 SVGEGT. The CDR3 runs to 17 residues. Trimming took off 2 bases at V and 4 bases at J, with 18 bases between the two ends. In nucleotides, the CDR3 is TGTGCCAGCAGTTACCCATGGACTGCTAGTGGGAATCAGCCCCAGCATTTT. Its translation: CASSYPWTASGNQPQHF.

The CDR3 loop reads CASSPGINQPQHF. Written as DNA, the CDR3 is TGCGCCAGCAGCCCGGGAATTAATCAGCCCCAGCATTTT. The chain is built from TRBV5-1 and TRBJ1-5, with D uncertain. CDR1 SGHRS and CDR2 YFSETQ come from the germline V gene. Deletions cut 4 bases from V and 4 bases from J, with 9 bases between. The CDR3 totals 13 residues.

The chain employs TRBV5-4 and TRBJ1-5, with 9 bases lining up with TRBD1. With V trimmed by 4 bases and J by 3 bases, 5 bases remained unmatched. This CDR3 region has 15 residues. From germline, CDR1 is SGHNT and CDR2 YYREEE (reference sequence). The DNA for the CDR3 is TGTGCCAGCAGCCTGGACAGGGGAAACAATCAGCCCCAGCATTTT. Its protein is CASSLDRGNNQPQHF.

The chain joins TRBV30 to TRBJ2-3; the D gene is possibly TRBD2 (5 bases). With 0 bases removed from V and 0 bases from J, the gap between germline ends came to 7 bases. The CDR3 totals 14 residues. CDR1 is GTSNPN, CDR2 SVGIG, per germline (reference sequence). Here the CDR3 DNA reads TGTGCCTGGAGTGTACAGCGGAGCACAGATACGCAGTATTTT. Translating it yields CAWSVQRSTDTQYF.

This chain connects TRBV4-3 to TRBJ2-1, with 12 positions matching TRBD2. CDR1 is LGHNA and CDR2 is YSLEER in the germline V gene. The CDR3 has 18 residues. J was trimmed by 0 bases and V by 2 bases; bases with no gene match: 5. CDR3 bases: TGCGCCAGCAGCCAATCCCGGACTAGCGGGAACTCCTACAATGAGCAGTTCTTC. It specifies CASSQSRTSGNSYNEQFF.

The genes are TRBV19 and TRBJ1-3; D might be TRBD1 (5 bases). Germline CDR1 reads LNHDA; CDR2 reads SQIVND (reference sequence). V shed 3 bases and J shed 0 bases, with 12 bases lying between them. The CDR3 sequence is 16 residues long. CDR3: CASSIPTGFSGNTIYF. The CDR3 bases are TGTGCCAGTAGTATCCCTACAGGATTCTCTGGAAACACCATATATTTT.

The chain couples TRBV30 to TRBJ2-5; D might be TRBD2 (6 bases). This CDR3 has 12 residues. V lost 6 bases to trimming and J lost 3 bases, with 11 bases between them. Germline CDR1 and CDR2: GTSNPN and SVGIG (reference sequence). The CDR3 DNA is TGTGCCTGCAAAGGAGGGAAAGAGACCCAGTACTTC. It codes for CACKGGKETQYF.

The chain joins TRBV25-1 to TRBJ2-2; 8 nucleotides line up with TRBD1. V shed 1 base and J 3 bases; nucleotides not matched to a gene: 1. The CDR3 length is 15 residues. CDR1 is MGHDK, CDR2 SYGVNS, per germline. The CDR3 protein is CASSEWTGYTGELFF. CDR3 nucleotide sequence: TGTGCCAGCAGTGAATGGACAGGGTACACCGGGGAGCTGTTTTTT. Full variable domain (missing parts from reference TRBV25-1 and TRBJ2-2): EADIYQTPRYLVIGTGKKITLECSQTMGHDKMYWYQQDPGMELHLIHYSYGVNSTEKGDLSSESTVSRIRTEHFPLTLESARPSHTSQYLCASSEWTGYTGELFFGEGSRLTVL.